Listed below are T cell receptor beta chains from one sample, sequenced in a study of CD8+ T cells in alopecia areata. This table comes from immunoSEQ multiplex PCR, and its TCRdb copy is limited to in-frame clones, with some not included. The table has 200,000 to 250,000 clones, 50% to 60% seen once. The source material was CD4+ T cells sorted from blood, sampled at week 0. The receptors were sampled from a human donor with alopecia areata. The CDR3 runs from the conserved cysteine through the conserved F or W. Each record gives: J gene, D gene, V gene, clone size, CDR3 protein, CDR3 DNA. A D gene is named only where the DNA matches it firmly. Expanded clones get a size class; other rows say once, few or many, or leave the size out.

TRBJ2-3 TRBD1 TRBV7-3 - CASSLADRANTQYF TGTGCCAGCAGCTTAGCGGACAGGGCAAATACGCAGTATTTT
TRBJ2-3 - TRBV7-6 - CASSRESPGGDTQYF TGTGCCAGCAGCCGTGAGTCCCCAGGTGGGGATACGCAGTATTTT
TRBJ2-7 - TRBV9 - CASSVGTHPGYEQYF TGTGCCAGCAGCGTAGGTACTCACCCTGGGTACGAGCAGTACTTC
TRBJ2-3 - TRBV4-1 few CASSPRAREVADTQYF TGCGCCAGCAGCCCCCGGGCCAGGGAGGTTGCAGATACGCAGTATTTT
TRBJ2-1 - TRBV10-2 - CASHWGRGAPILSYNEQFF TGCGCCAGCCACTGGGGGAGGGGGGCGCCGATACTCTCCTACAATGAGCAGTTCTTC
TRBJ2-7 TRBD2 TRBV9 - CASSTQLAGGYEQYF TGTGCCAGCAGCACCCAACTAGCGGGAGGGTACGAGCAGTACTTC
TRBJ2-3 - TRBV5-1 - CASSPTASTDTQYF TGCGCCAGCAGCCCTACTGCTAGCACAGATACGCAGTATTTT
TRBJ2-7 TRBD2 TRBV14 once CASSHAGGSTYEQYF TGTGCCAGCAGCCACGCGGGAGGTAGTACCTACGAGCAGTACTTC
TRBJ2-6 TRBD1 TRBV30 - CAWGTGNSGANVLTF TGTGCCTGGGGGACAGGGAACTCTGGGGCCAACGTCCTGACTTTC
TRBJ2-1 - TRBV30 few CAWRRTPSNEQFF TGTGCCTGGAGGAGGACCCCGTCGAATGAGCAGTTCTTC
TRBJ1-2 TRBD1 TRBV6-6 few CASSLGSRQGPYGYTF TGTGCCAGCAGTCTAGGCAGTAGACAGGGGCCCTATGGCTACACCTTC
TRBJ1-3 - TRBV25-1 - CASSVPGSSGNTIYF TGTGCCAGCAGTGTCCCGGGGTCCTCTGGAAACACCATATATTTT